The next 12 T cell receptor beta chains were all read from a single sample in a study of blood T cell repertoires in COVID-19. Generated by immunoSEQ multiplex PCR, the TCRdb table keeps only in-frame clones and is missing some. The data show 80,000 or so clones, more than 70% seen once. The sequenced sample was peripheral blood. These receptors were collected from a man aged 45-65 years with acute or convalescent COVID-19.

The V call is TRBV5-4, the J call TRBJ2-7, with 7 nucleotides matching TRBD2. V trimming: 2 bases; J trimming: 0 bases; junction bases outside the gene matches: 5. The germline CDR1 and CDR2 sequences are SGHNT and YYREEE (reference sequence). The CDR3 spans 15 residues. CDR3 coding DNA: TGTGCCAGCAGCTTTGGCGGGAGAGACTCCTACGAGCAGTACTTC. As protein: CASSFGGRDSYEQYF.

The chain uses TRBV28 and TRBJ1-5; TRBD1 is a possible D gene (5 bases). Trimming pared 6 bases from V and 6 bases from J, leaving 15 bases between. The CDR3 covers 14 residues. CDR1 is MDHEN and CDR2 is SYDVKM in the germline V gene. CDR3 region: CASRPGSGGQPQHF. CDR3 bases: TGTGCCAGCAGGCCCGGGAGCGGGGGTCAGCCCCAGCATTTT.

This chain connects TRBV20-1 to TRBJ2-1; D is unclear. The V gene lost 5 bases and the J gene lost 5 bases, with 7 bases spanning the gap. The CDR3 loop spans 11 amino acids. Germline V gene sequence: CDR1 DFQATT, CDR2 SNEGSKA (reference sequence). CDR3: CSAPTHNEQFF. CDR3 DNA: TGCAGTGCTCCTACTCACAATGAGCAGTTCTTC.

The chain uses TRBV18 and TRBJ2-1; D remains ambiguous. V lost 3 bases and J lost 3, with 15 bases in between. The CDR3 has 16 amino acids. Germline V gives CDR1 KGHSH, CDR2 LQKENI. CDR3 in amino acids: CASSPQSGTYYNEQFF. The CDR3 nucleotides read TGTGCCAGCTCACCCCAGTCAGGAACCTACTACAATGAGCAGTTCTTC.

The chain carries TRBV19 and TRBJ1-1; the D is unclear. The V gene lost 2 bases and the J gene lost 0 bases, with 4 bases spanning the gap. The CDR3 is 13 residues long. Germline CDR1 LNHDA, CDR2 SQIVND (reference sequence). This chain's CDR3 is CASSIRLNTEAFF. The CDR3 region has the DNA TGTGCCAGTAGTATACGTCTGAACACTGAAGCTTTCTTT.

The chain joins TRBV11-2 to TRBJ2-5; 10 bases map to TRBD2. The CDR3 is 15 amino acids. Germline CDR1 and CDR2: SGHAT and FQNNGV. With 5 bases clipped from V and 5 bases from J, the junction kept 8 bases outside the gene matches. The CDR3 reads CASSQSGGARETQYF. DNA for the CDR3: TGTGCCAGCAGCCAAAGCGGGGGGGCCCGGGAGACCCAGTACTTC.

In regard to this clone: Other nucleotide sequences from this sample produce the same CDR3. J is TRBJ2-5 and V is TRBV9; 8 bases map to TRBD2. Germline CDR1 reads SGDLS; CDR2 reads YYNGEE. With V trimmed by 0 bases and J by 2 bases, 0 bases remained unmatched. This CDR3 is built from 14 residues. As DNA, the CDR3 is TGTGCCAGCAGCGTAGCGGGGGGGCAAGAGACCCAGTACTTC. Protein: CASSVAGGQETQYF.

In this sample, this clone turned up once. The chain carries TRBV4-2 and TRBJ1-5; D is possibly TRBD1 (6 bases). CDR1 LGHNA and CDR2 YNFKEQ come from the germline V gene. The CDR3 is 15 residues long. Trimming removed 1 base at V and 4 bases at J, with 11 bases between. In DNA, the CDR3 is TGTGCCAGCAGCCAAGGGGCAGGGGCAAATCAGCCCCAGCATTTT. Protein product: CASSQGAGANQPQHF.

The chain is built from TRBV9 and TRBJ1-2, with D maybe TRBD1 (6 bases). Looked up from germline, CDR1 is SGDLS and CDR2 is YYNGEE. CDR3 length: 14 residues. V was clipped by 4 bases and J by 0 bases, with 10 bases between them. The CDR3 protein is CASSWDNANYGYTF. In nucleotides, the CDR3 is TGTGCCAGCAGCTGGGACAACGCTAACTATGGCTACACCTTC.

The chain has TRBV6-1 and TRBJ2-3; tentative D call: TRBD1 (5 bases). From germline, CDR1 is MNHNS and CDR2 SASEGT. V lost 2 bases, J lost 3 bases, and 6 bases lay in between. CDR3 length equals 13 residues. CDR3 DNA: TGTGCCAGCAGTGAACAGGGTACAGATACGCAGTATTTT. Protein sequence: CASSEQGTDTQYF.

This chain joins TRBV28 and TRBJ1-6; no clear D. This CDR3 spans 14 amino acids. Trimming stripped 2 bases from V and 9 bases from J, with 11 bases between. Germline values: CDR1 MDHEN, CDR2 SYDVKM. CDR3 loop: CASSLNPPGSPLHF. The CDR3 DNA sequence: TGTGCCAGCAGTTTAAACCCCCCAGGTTCACCCCTCCACTTT.

The V and J genes are TRBV19 and TRBJ2-1, with 8 positions matching TRBD2. J was trimmed by 10 bases and V by 3 bases; bases with no gene match: 14. CDR3 size: 16 residues. Germline CDR1 reads LNHDA; CDR2 reads SQIVND (reference sequence). The DNA of the CDR3 is TGTGCCAGTAGTATTAGTACTGCGGGAGGTAGTGGGGAGCAGTTCTTC. Its protein is CASSISTAGGSGEQFF.